This T cell receptor (beta chain) emerged from a study of shared clonotypes between healthy human individuals. The repertoire was sequenced with immunoSEQ multiplex PCR; TCRdb's copy has only in-frame clones and lacks some. The table has over 950,000 clones, around 77% seen once. Into CD45RA+ naive and CD45RA-negative memory subsets, the CD4+ cells were split. The study's findings and limits: Naive CD4 clonotypes were shared across a few donors at roughly 5.3%. What naive subsets generally showed was a larger estimated richness than memory subsets showed.

This clone is a singleton in its sample. Antigen unknown. The germline V gene has CDR1 MNHNS and CDR2 SASEGT. V lost 3 bases to trimming and J lost 2 bases; unmatched junction nucleotides: 8. The CDR3 loop spans 16 amino acids. The V call is TRBV6-1, the J call TRBJ2-7, with TRBD1 identical over 9 bases. Sequenced material: memory CD4+ T cells from PBMCs. Subset denoted: CD45RA-negative fraction. The source of this sequence is a young man in good health. Some clones in this sample may be carry-over from other donors' samples. CDR3 in amino acids: CASSDGGDRATYEQYF. CDR3 sequence (DNA): TGTGCCAGCAGTGACGGAGGGGACAGGGCCACCTACGAGCAGTACTTC.